Below, 10 T cell receptor beta chains from the same sample are listed, as sequenced in a study of T-cell reconstitution after alpha-beta-depleted transplantation in children (dated by TCRdb to the mid-2010s). Library preparation was by PCR. Sequenced on an Illumina HiSeq 2500. Molecular barcoding was employed in the preparation of TCR libraries, with unique molecular identifiers being used to normalize TCRbeta repertoire quantification. TCRdb trimmed public reads at Q25 via fastp, called clones via MiXCR and kept in-frame beta chains. One record per CDR3 amino acid sequence lists the most common genes and DNA. The sample yields roughly 490,000 distinct CDR3 sequences; roughly 10% were counted once. The top ten hold about 14% of the sample. This specimen's treatment or condition label, interpreted: allogeneic hematopoietic cell transplantation with graft depleted of TCRalphabeta T cells and CD19 B cells.

The sample consisted of PBMCs, mostly from graft donor cells, taken 180 days after TCRalphabeta/CD19-depleted stem cell transplant. All receptors come from a female patient between 2 and 15 years old who had a stem cell transplant for aplastic anemia, so the T cells may come from the graft donor.

The genes are TRBV3-1 and TRBJ2-2; D is perhaps TRBD1 (6 bases). The CDR3 is made up of 15 amino acids. Trimming cost V 4 bases and J 5 bases, with 14 bases left between them. Per the germline V gene, CDR1 is LGHDT and CDR2 is YNNKEL (reference sequence). Here the CDR3 reads CASSPRDMGTGELFF. Here the CDR3 DNA reads TGTGCCAGCAGCCCACGGGACATGGGGACCGGGGAGCTGTTTTTT.

The chain links TRBV7-2 to TRBJ2-1, with 12 bases fitting TRBD2. The CDR3 runs to 16 residues. The V segment lost 1 base and the J segment 6 bases; nucleotides outside the gene matches: 4. The V gene's germline CDR1 is SGHTA and CDR2 FQGNSA. For the CDR3, the DNA is TGTGCCAGCAGCTTAGTTCTAGCGGGAGGGATCAATGAGCAGTTCTTC. It yields the protein CASSLVLAGGINEQFF.

This rearrangement joins TRBV24-1 to TRBJ2-5, with D uncertain. Trimming stripped 4 bases from V and 2 bases from J, with 10 bases between. The CDR3 extends over 14 amino acids. Germline-derived CDR1 and CDR2 are KGHDR and SFDVKD. The CDR3 sequence: CATSDPGVQETQYF. CDR3 nucleotide sequence: TGTGCCACCAGTGACCCCGGCGTTCAAGAGACCCAGTACTTC.

The table lists this clonotype with a count of one. This sequence joins TRBV9 and TRBJ1-2; 7 nucleotides agree with TRBD1. Germline CDR1 SGDLS, CDR2 YYNGEE. After removal of 2 bases from V and 4 bases from J, the junction contained 5 bases not matched to a gene. The CDR3 has 14 residues. The CDR3 region has the DNA TGTGCCAGCAGCGTCCCCAGGGGGGGCTATGGCTACACCTTC. Protein sequence: CASSVPRGGYGYTF.

This clonotype showed up many times. This chain uses TRBV20-1 with TRBJ1-1, with 8 bases identical to TRBD1. The trim removed 5 bases at V and 5 bases at J, leaving 10 bases unmatched. The CDR3 is 14 residues long. The germline CDR1 and CDR2 sequences are DFQATT and SNEGSKA (reference sequence). The CDR3 DNA follows: TGCAGTGCTCGACCCGGGACAGGTGGTACTGAAGCTTTCTTT. The encoded protein is CSARPGTGGTEAFF.

V and J are TRBV7-6 and TRBJ1-1; the D is unclear. Trimming cost V 5 bases and J 0 bases, with 13 bases left between them. The length of the CDR3 is 15 residues. Germline loops: CDR1 SGHVS, CDR2 FNYEAQ. The CDR3 protein is CASSLDPAVNTEAFF. Written as DNA, the CDR3 is TGTGCCAGCAGCCTAGACCCAGCAGTGAACACTGAAGCTTTCTTT.

The gene calls are TRBV7-2 and TRBJ1-2; D not resolved. CDR3 size: 14 residues. Trimming shortened V by 5 bases and J by 5 bases, and 15 bases separated the two germline ends. Germline V gene lookup returns CDR1 SGHTA and CDR2 FQGNSA. The CDR3 sequence is CASSGIPGFYGYTF. The CDR3 DNA reads TGTGCCAGCAGCGGCATCCCGGGTTTTTATGGCTACACCTTC.

The sample holds a few counts of this clonotype. The chain joins TRBV7-2 to TRBJ2-3; 8 nucleotides line up with TRBD2. Germline CDR1 reads SGHTA; CDR2 reads FQGNSA. Trimming at V came to 6 bases and at J to 2 bases, leaving 7 bases not matched to a gene. The CDR3 covers 15 residues. The CDR3 nucleotides are TGTGCCAGCAGAGCCGAGCGGGAGCCCACAGATACGCAGTATTTT. Translating it yields CASRAEREPTDTQYF.

This clonotype was seen more than once but under ten times. This chain joins TRBV12-3 or TRBV12-4 and TRBJ2-5, with 8 bases matching TRBD2. V trimming: 5 bases; J trimming: 2 bases; junction bases outside the gene matches: 4. This CDR3 has 14 residues. The CDR3 region is CASSPPSGQETQYF. CDR3 in DNA: TGTGCCAGCAGTCCCCCTAGCGGGCAAGAGACCCAGTACTTC.

The chain carries TRBV7-2 and TRBJ2-2; 7 bases fit TRBD2. V was pared by 5 bases and J by 2 bases, with 14 bases of the junction left unmatched. CDR3 length equals 18 residues. Germline V gives CDR1 SGHTA, CDR2 FQGNSA. The CDR3 spells CASSSRSSGRFNTGELFF. For the CDR3, the DNA is TGTGCCAGCAGCAGCCGATCTAGCGGACGATTCAACACCGGGGAGCTGTTTTTT.